This TCR beta chain was identified during a study of Ad26.COV2.S vaccination and SARS-CoV-2 variants. Study-level information: Intramuscular Ad26.COV2.S at 5x10^10 or 1x10^11 viral particles.

This table comes from immunoSEQ multiplex PCR, and its TCRdb copy is limited to in-frame clones, with some not included. The sample contains hundreds of thousands of clones, about nine tenths of which appear only once. Germline CDR1 SGHNT, CDR2 YYREEE (reference sequence). Trimming took 0 bases from V and 2 from J, leaving 9 bases between them. The CDR3 has 14 amino acids. The sample's treatment: some 19 received Ad26.COV2.S at low or high dose, single or two shots; 5 received placebo; per-sample allocation not given. Sampling occurred on day 63 after the first vaccine or placebo injection. Study-wide results and caveats: Using TCR breadth and depth analyses may have led to underestimated total T cell responses.

Concerning this clone: Antigen specificity is unknown.

The specimen was peripheral blood, collected in a trial of Ad26.COV2.S vaccine versus placebo. The TCR sequence derives from a person aged 18-65 years who received the Ad26.COV2.S COVID-19 vaccine or a placebo. V gene TRBV5-4 combines with J gene TRBJ2-7; possibly TRBD2 for D (6 bases). The CDR3 loop is CASSLGDSTYEQYF. The CDR3 nucleotides read TGTGCCAGCAGCTTGGGGGACTCAACCTACGAGCAGTACTTC. The whole variable domain, filled in from reference TRBV5-4 and TRBJ2-7, reads ETGVTQSPTHLIKTRGQQVTLRCSSQSGHNTVSWYQQALGQGPQFIFQYYREEENGRGNFPPRFSGLQFPNYSSELNVNALELDDSALYLCASSLGDSTYEQYFGPGTRLTVT.